This record looks at one T cell receptor beta chain sequence and its context. The donors were all Caucasian adults (living in Nashville, Tennessee). These data are taken from a study of shared clonotypes between healthy human individuals. Genomic DNA (from each subset) was split evenly across several immunoSEQ plates. Sorted-subset replicate PCRs used 150 to 200 ng of genomic DNA. This amount corresponded to about 30,000 T cell genomes. Sequencing used immunoSEQ multiplex PCR; TCRdb keeps in-frame clones, though not all of them. The sample consists of some 2,400,000 clones, around 95% of them appearing once. Germline V gives CDR1 LGHNA, CDR2 YSLEER. The CDR3 covers 17 residues. Between the trimmed V and J ends, which lost 0 bases and 0 bases, there was a span of 12 bases.

Sequencing used naive CD4+ T cells sorted from blood. The subset here: CD45RA+ positively selected. The V call is TRBV4-3, the J call TRBJ1-3, with D possibly TRBD1 on 5 matching bases. The TCR was taken from a man aged 18 to 35 in good health. The CDR3 DNA reads TGCGCCAGCAGCCAAGATCGTTGGGGCCACTCTGGAAACACCATATATTTT. Protein: CASSQDRWGHSGNTIYF.